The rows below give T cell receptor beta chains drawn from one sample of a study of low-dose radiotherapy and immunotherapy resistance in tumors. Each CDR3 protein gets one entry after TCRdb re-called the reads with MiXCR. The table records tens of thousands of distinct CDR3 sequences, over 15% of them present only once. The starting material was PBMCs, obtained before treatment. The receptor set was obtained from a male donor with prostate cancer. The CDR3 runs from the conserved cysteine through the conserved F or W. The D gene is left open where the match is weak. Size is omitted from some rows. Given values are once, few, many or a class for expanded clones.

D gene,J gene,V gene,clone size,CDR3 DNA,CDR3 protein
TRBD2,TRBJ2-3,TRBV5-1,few,TGCGCCAGCAGCCTAGCGGGGGGGATAGGCACAGATACGCAGTATTTT,CASSLAGGIGTDTQYF
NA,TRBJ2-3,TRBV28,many,TGTGCCAGCAGGGATGATACGCAGTATTTT,CASRDDTQYF
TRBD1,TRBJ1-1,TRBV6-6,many,TGTGCCACCCAAACAGGGGGCGGTGAAGCTTTCTTT,CATQTGGGEAFF
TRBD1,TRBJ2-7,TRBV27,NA,TGTGCCAGCAGATCGTACAGGGGGCTCGAGCAGTACTTC,CASRSYRGLEQYF
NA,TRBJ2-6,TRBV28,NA,TGTGCCAGCAGTTGGACAGCCTCTGGGGCCAACGTCCTGACTTTC,CASSWTASGANVLTF
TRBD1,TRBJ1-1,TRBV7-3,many,TGTGCCAGCAGCCCAACGGCAGGGGGCGCGGGAGCTTTCTTT,CASSPTAGGAGAFF
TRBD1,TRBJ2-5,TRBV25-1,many,TGTGCCAGCAGTCCCGGGACAGGGTTCGGGGAGACCCAGTACTTC,CASSPGTGFGETQYF
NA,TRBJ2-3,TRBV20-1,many,TGCAGTGCGCCCAGTGGCACAGATACGCAGTATTTT,CSAPSGTDTQYF
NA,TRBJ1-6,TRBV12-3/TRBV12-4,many,TGTGCCAGCAGAAGGACAGATAATTCACCCCTCCACTTT,CASRRTDNSPLHF
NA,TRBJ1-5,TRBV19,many,TGTGCCAGTACGCATCCGGGTCTTAGCAATCAGCCCCAGCATTTT,CASTHPGLSNQPQHF
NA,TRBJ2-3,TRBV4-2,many,TGTGCCAGCAGCCAGGGGGGGGCCACAGATACGCAGTATTTT,CASSQGGATDTQYF
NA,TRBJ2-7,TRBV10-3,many,TGTGCCATCAGTGATAGGGGTGGGGGGAACGAGCAGTACTTC,CAISDRGGGNEQYF
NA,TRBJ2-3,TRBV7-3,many,TGTGCCAGCAGCTTAGGCTACACAGATACGCAGTATTTT,CASSLGYTDTQYF
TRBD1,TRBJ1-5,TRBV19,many,TGTGCCAGTAGTCCCCGCAGGGGGGATAGCAATCAGCCCCAGCATTTT,CASSPRRGDSNQPQHF
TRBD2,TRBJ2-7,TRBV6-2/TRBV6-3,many,TGTGCCAGCAGTCCCAGGACTAGCGCCTACGAGCAGTACTTC,CASSPRTSAYEQYF
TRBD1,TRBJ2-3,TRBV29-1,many,TGCAGCGTTGATGGGACAGGGTATATGGATGCGGATACGCAGTATTTT,CSVDGTGYMDADTQYF
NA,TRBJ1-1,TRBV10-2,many,TGCGCCAGCAGTGAGTCGGGGAACACTGAAGCTTTCTTT,CASSESGNTEAFF
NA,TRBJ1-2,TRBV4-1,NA,TGCGCCAGCAGCCAGGAGACAGACACCCTCTATGGCTACACCTTC,CASSQETDTLYGYTF
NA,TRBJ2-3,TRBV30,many,TGTGCCTGGAGTGTTGCTTTGGGGGGGCCCACAGATACGCAGTATTTT,CAWSVALGGPTDTQYF
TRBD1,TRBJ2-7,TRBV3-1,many,TGTGCCAGCAGCCAAGAGACAGGGGTTCCGTACTTC,CASSQETGVPYF
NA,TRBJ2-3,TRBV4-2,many,TGTGCCAGCAGCCAAGATTCCGGACGCGGCACAGATACGCAGTATTTT,CASSQDSGRGTDTQYF
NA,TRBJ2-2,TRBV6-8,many,TGTGCCAGCAGTTTCACGGGGGGCAGGGAGCTGTTTTTT,CASSFTGGRELFF
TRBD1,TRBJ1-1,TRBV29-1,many,TGCAGCGCCGGACAGGGGGCTCCGCCGGTTAGGACTGAAGCTTTCTTT,CSAGQGAPPVRTEAFF
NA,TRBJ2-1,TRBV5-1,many,TGCGCCAGCAGCTTGGGGACGCACAGCGCAACCAATGAGCAGTTCTTC,CASSLGTHSATNEQFF
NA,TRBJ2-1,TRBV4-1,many,TGCGCCAGCAGCCAAGGTCCGATGCGGGCGGGGAATGAGCAGTTCTTC,CASSQGPMRAGNEQFF
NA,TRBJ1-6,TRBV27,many,TGTGCCAGCAGACCAGGACGAGAGCCGAATCCCCTCCACTTT,CASRPGREPNPLHF
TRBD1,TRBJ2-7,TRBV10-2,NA,TGCGCCAGCCTACAGGGGGGTCGCGAGCAGTACTTC,CASLQGGREQYF
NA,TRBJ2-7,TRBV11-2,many,TGTGCCAGCAGCTCCACACACGACTGGTCTCCCGACGAGCAGTACTTC,CASSSTHDWSPDEQYF
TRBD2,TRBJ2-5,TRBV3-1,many,TGTGCCAGCAGCCAAGGGCGGGACTACCACGGGAAGACCCAGTACTTC,CASSQGRDYHGKTQYF
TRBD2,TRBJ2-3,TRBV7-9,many,TGTGCCCTTCCCCGCGGGGGGGGCGGAGATACGCAGTATTTT,CALPRGGGGDTQYF
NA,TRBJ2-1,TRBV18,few,TGTGCCAGCTCACCTAGACGGCCCGACAATGAGCAGTTCTTC,CASSPRRPDNEQFF
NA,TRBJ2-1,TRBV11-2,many,TGTGCCAGCAGCTTAATCGGTAGGGACAATGAGCAGTTCTTC,CASSLIGRDNEQFF
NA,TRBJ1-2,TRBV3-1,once,TGTGCCAGCAGCCGCGGGGGGGGTGGACCGTGGTCGCACCGAACGAACTATGGCTACACCTTC,CASSRGGGGPWSHRTNYGYTF
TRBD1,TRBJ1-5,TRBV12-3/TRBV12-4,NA,TGTGCCAGCAGCCCGACAGGGGCAGGGTATAGCAATCAGCCCCAGCATTTT,CASSPTGAGYSNQPQHF
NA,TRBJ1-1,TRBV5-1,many,TGCGCCAGCAGCACTGACAGGCCGAACACTGAAGCTTTCTTT,CASSTDRPNTEAFF
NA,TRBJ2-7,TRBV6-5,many,TGTGCCACCTGGGCTGGAGGGGAAAAGTACTTC,CATWAGGEKYF
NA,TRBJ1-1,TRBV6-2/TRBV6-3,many,TGTGCCAGCAGTTGGACAATTCAAGGAAGAGCTTTCTTT,CASSWTIQGRAFF
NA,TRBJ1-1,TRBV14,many,TGTGCCAGCAGCCACCCCCAGGGAGGGATCAGGACTGAAGCTTTCTTT,CASSHPQGGIRTEAFF
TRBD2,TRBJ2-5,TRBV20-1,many,TGCAGTGCTAGAGACTTACTAGCGGGGCCCCAAGAGACCCAGTACTTC,CSARDLLAGPQETQYF
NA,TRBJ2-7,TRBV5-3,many,TGTGCCAGCAGCTCCGGGGTCCTCTACGAGCAGTACTTC,CASSSGVLYEQYF
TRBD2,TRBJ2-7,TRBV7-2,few,TGTGCCAGCAGCCTGGGACTAGCGGGGCTCACCTACGAGCAGTACTTC,CASSLGLAGLTYEQYF
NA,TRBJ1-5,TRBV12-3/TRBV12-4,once,TGTGCCAGCAGTTTGAGCACTAGGAATCAGCCCCAGCATTTT,CASSLSTRNQPQHF